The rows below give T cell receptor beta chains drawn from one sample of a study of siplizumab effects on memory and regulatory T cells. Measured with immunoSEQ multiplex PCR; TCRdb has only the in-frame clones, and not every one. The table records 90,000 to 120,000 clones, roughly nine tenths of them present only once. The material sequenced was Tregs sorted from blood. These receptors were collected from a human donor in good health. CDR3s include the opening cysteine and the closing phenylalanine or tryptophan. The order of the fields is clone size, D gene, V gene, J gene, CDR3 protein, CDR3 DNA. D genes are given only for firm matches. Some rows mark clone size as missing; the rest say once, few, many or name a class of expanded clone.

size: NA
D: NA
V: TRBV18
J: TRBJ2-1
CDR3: CASSADLNNEQFF
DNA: TGTGCCAGCTCAGCGGACCTTAACAATGAGCAGTTCTTC

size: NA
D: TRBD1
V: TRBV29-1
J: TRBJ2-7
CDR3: CSVEGSGGKYEQYF
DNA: TGCAGCGTTGAAGGGTCAGGGGGCAAATACGAGCAGTACTTC

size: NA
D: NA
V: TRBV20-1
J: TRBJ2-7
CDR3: CSASGGGEQYF
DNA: TGCAGTGCTAGCGGAGGGGGCGAGCAGTACTTC

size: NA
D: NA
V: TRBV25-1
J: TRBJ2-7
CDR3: CASSHRTYEQYF
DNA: TGTGCCAGCAGCCACAGAACCTACGAGCAGTACTTC

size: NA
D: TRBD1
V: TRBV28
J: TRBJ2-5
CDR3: CASGRRGAGGPLQETQYF
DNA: TGTGCCAGCGGGAGACGTGGGGCAGGGGGCCCACTTCAAGAGACCCAGTACTTC

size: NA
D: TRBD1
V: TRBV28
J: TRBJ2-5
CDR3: CASSSGQGVVTETQYF
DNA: TGTGCCAGCAGTTCCGGACAGGGGGTGGTAACAGAGACCCAGTACTTC

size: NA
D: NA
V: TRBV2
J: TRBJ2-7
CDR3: CASRQTSYEQYF
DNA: TGTGCCAGTAGACAGACTTCCTACGAGCAGTACTTC

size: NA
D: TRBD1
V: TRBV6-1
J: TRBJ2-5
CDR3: CASSEALTGGSETQYF
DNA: TGTGCCAGCAGTGAAGCTTTGACAGGGGGCAGTGAGACCCAGTACTTC

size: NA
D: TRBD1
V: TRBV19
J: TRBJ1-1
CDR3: CASRWAGGTEAFF
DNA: TGTGCCAGTAGGTGGGCAGGGGGAACTGAAGCTTTCTTT

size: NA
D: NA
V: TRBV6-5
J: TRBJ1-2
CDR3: CASSGWSDVYYGYTF
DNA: TGTGCCAGCAGTGGCTGGTCGGATGTGTACTATGGCTACACCTTC

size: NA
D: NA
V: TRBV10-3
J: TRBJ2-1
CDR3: CAISDGLAGNEQFF
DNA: TGTGCCATCAGTGACGGCCTAGCCGGCAATGAGCAGTTCTTC

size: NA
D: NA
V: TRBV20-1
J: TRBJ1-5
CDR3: CSARVSGPQHF
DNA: TGCAGTGCTAGAGTATCGGGGCCCCAGCATTTT

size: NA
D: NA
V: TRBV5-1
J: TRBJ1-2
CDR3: CASSLDGGGYGYTF
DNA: TGCGCCAGCAGCTTGGATGGGGGAGGCTATGGCTACACCTTC

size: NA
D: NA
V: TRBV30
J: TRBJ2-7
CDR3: CAWSVRQDYEQYF
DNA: TGTGCCTGGAGTGTGAGACAAGACTACGAGCAGTACTTC

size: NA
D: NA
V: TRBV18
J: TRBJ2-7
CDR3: CASSPALIGQKNYEQYF
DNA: TGTGCCAGCTCACCAGCTCTAATTGGACAGAAGAACTACGAGCAGTACTTC

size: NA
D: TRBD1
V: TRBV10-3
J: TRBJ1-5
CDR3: CAISRGQGAQPQHF
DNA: TGTGCCATCAGCCGGGGACAGGGGGCTCAGCCCCAGCATTTT

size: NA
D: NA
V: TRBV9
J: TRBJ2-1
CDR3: CASSVAGDTGFNEQFF
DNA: TGTGCCAGCAGCGTAGCGGGCGACACGGGCTTCAATGAGCAGTTCTTC

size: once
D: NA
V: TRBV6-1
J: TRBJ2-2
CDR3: CASRNTGELFF
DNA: TGTGCCAGCAGAAACACCGGGGAGCTGTTTTTT

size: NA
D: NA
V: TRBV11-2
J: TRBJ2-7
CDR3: CASSLMTDSYEQYF
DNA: TGTGCCAGCAGCTTAATGACAGACTCCTACGAGCAGTACTTC

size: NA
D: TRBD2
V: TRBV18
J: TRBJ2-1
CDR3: CASSPPGASGNEQFF
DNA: TGTGCCAGCTCACCCCCTGGGGCTAGCGGAAATGAGCAGTTCTTC

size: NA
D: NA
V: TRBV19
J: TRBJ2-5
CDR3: CASSIAHQETQYF
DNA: TGTGCCAGTAGTATAGCGCACCAAGAGACCCAGTACTTC

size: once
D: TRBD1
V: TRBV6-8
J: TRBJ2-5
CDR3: CASRPGQGVLETQYF
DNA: TGTGCCAGCAGACCCGGACAGGGAGTTTTAGAGACCCAGTACTTC

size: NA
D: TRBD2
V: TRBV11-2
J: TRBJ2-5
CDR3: CASSRRRGSGRVQETQYF
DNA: TGTGCCAGCAGCCGTAGACGGGGTAGCGGGAGGGTGCAAGAGACCCAGTACTTC